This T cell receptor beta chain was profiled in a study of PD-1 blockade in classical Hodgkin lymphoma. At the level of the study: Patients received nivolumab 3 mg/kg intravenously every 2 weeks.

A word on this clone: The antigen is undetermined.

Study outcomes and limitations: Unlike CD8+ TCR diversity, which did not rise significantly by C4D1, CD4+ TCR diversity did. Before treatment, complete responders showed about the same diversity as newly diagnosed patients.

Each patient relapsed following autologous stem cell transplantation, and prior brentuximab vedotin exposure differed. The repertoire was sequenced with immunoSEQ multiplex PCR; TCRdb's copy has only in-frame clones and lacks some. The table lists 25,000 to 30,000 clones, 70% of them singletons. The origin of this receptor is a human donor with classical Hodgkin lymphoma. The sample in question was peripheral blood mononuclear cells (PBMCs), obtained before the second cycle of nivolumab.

In DNA form, the CDR3 reads TGTGCCAGTAGTATAACCCGGGGGGATCAGCCCCAGCATTTT. Translated, it gives CASSITRGDQPQHF. The J gene is TRBJ1-5, the V gene TRBV19; D possibly corresponds to TRBD1 (5 bases). The CDR3 has 14 amino acids. The ends were cut back, 2 bases at V and 5 bases at J, with 10 bases in the middle. From germline, CDR1 is LNHDA and CDR2 SQIVND (reference sequence).